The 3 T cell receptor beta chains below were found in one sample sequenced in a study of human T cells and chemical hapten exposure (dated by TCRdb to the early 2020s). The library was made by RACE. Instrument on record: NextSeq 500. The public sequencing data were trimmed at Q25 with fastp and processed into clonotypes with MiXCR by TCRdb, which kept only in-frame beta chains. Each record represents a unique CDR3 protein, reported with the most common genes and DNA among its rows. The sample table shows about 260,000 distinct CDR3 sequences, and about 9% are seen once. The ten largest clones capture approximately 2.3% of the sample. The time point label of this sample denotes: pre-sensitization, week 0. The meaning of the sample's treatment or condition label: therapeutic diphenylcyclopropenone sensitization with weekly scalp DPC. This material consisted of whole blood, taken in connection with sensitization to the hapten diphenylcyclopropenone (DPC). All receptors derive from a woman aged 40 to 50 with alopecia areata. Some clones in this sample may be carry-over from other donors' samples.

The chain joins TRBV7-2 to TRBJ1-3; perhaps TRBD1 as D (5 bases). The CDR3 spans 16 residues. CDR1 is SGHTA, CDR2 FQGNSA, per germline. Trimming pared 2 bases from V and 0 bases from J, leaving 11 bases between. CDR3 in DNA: TGTGCCAGCAGCTTACTGGGGCCGAGCTCTGGAAACACCATATATTTT. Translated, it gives CASSLLGPSSGNTIYF.

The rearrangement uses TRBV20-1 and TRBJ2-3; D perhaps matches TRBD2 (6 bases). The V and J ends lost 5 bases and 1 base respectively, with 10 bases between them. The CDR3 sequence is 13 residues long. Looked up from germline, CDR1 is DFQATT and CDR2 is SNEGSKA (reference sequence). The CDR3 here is CSAAPGGTDTQYF. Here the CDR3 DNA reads TGCAGTGCTGCCCCGGGGGGCACAGATACGCAGTATTTT.

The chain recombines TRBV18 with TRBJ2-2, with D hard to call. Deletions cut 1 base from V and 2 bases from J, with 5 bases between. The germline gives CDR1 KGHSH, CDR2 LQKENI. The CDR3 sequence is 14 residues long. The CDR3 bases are TGTGCCAGCTCACCACGATCAAACACCGGGGAGCTGTTTTTT. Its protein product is CASSPRSNTGELFF.